One and the same sample provided the 25 T cell receptor beta chains below, sequenced in a study of T cells in Graves' hyperthyroidism and ophthalmopathy. TCR beta CDR3 regions were amplified from RNA transcripts. Carried out on the TCR CDR3, a first-round RT-PCR used the HTBI primer set. TCRdb passed the multiplex PCR reads through MiXCR, listing each CDR3 protein once. Of around 560,000 distinct CDR3 sequences in the sample, about a sixth are singletons; the top ten hold about 20%. Sequencing was carried out using blood. Source of these receptors: a woman aged 18-30 years with Graves' hyperthyroidism.

Only a few counts were recorded for this clonotype. A read error may explain this, as a much larger clone is one base away. The chain couples TRBV3-1 to TRBJ1-1; D not resolved. V was pared by 4 bases and J by 2 bases, with 17 bases between. The germline CDR1 and CDR2 sequences are LGHDT and YNNKEL (reference sequence). This CDR3 has 16 amino acids. CDR3 coding DNA: TGTGCCAGCAGCCTAAAATGGGGAGGTGGTAACACTGAAGCTTTCTTT. Protein sequence: CASSLKWGGGNTEAFF.

This clonotype was seen repeatedly, ten times or more. This chain links TRBV28 with TRBJ2-3; tentatively, D is TRBD1 or TRBD2 (6 bases each). The ends were cut back, 7 bases at V and 0 bases at J, with 11 bases in the middle. Germline V gene data show CDR1 as MDHEN and CDR2 as SYDVKM. The CDR3 length is 14 residues. The CDR3 sequence: CASTQGGSTDTQYF. DNA of the CDR3: TGTGCCAGCACCCAAGGGGGGAGCACAGATACGCAGTATTTT.

This clonotype turned up a few times. The gene calls are TRBV7-9 and TRBJ1-5, with a possible D match to TRBD1 (6 bases). The length of the CDR3 is 15 residues. Germline lookup yields CDR1 SEHNR and CDR2 FQNEAQ (reference sequence). Trimming left V 5 bases short and J 0 bases short, with 11 bases between. As DNA, the CDR3 is TGTGCCAGCAGCGCAGGGGTTTATAGCAATCAGCCCCAGCATTTT. Translated, it gives CASSAGVYSNQPQHF.

V and J are TRBV7-7 and TRBJ2-2; D may match TRBD1 or TRBD2 (6 bases each). The CDR3 consists of 15 residues. The V gene lost 1 base and the J gene lost 6 bases, with 12 bases spanning the gap. Germline CDR1 reads SSHAT; CDR2 reads FNYEAQ (reference sequence). The CDR3 is CASSLDHGGAGELFF. In DNA, the CDR3 is TGTGCCAGCAGCTTAGACCACGGGGGCGCCGGGGAGCTGTTTTTT.

V is TRBV6-1 and J is TRBJ2-7; TRBD1 matches at 9 bases. The J segment lost 3 bases and the V segment lost 4 bases, leaving 4 bases of the junction unmatched. Germline assignment: CDR1 MNHNS and CDR2 SASEGT. The CDR3 contains 14 residues. The CDR3 reads CASSGGQGIYEQYF. The CDR3 bases are TGTGCCAGCAGTGGGGGACAGGGAATCTACGAGCAGTACTTC.

This clonotype was seen ten or more times. The V call is TRBV27, the J call TRBJ2-1; D gene unclear. Trimming cost V 4 bases and J 5 bases, with 9 bases left between them. Germline CDR1 reads MNHEY; CDR2 reads SMNVEV (reference sequence). This CDR3 is built from 13 residues. The CDR3 sequence: CASSSTADNEQFF. CDR3 DNA sequence: TGTGCCAGCAGTTCCACGGCAGACAATGAGCAGTTCTTC.

In this sample, this clonotype turned up many times. V usage is TRBV7-2 and J usage is TRBJ2-7; D ambiguous. Germline-derived CDR1 and CDR2 are SGHTA and FQGNSA. V shed 2 bases and J shed 5 bases, with 7 bases lying between them. The CDR3 is made up of 12 amino acids. The CDR3: CASSLRYNEQYF. The CDR3 region has the DNA TGTGCCAGCAGCTTACGCTACAACGAGCAGTACTTC.

This clonotype was picked up many times. The chain couples TRBV5-1 to TRBJ2-7, with TRBD1 as a possible D gene (5 bases). The CDR3 length is 16 residues. V lost 0 bases and J 0 bases, leaving 13 bases between the germline ends. Looked up from germline, CDR1 is SGHRS and CDR2 is YFSETQ. CDR3 in amino acids: CASSLGPGQFSYEQYF. For the CDR3, the DNA is TGCGCCAGCAGCTTGGGTCCAGGGCAATTCTCCTACGAGCAGTACTTC.

In this sample, this clonotype turned up many times. The genes are TRBV6-2 or TRBV6-3 and TRBJ2-3, with TRBD2 identical over 8 bases. J gave up 8 bases and V 6 bases, and 10 bases lay outside the gene matches. Germline CDR1 and CDR2: MNHEY and SVGEGT. There are 14 residues in the CDR3. The CDR3 here is CASRIAGSGGTQYF. The CDR3 bases are TGTGCCAGCAGAATAGCGGGGAGCGGAGGTACGCAGTATTTT.

V is TRBV29-1 and J is TRBJ2-1, with D perhaps being TRBD1 or TRBD2 (6 bases each). CDR1 is SQVTM and CDR2 is ANQGSEA in the germline V gene. This CDR3 spans 14 amino acids. The V end lost 4 bases, the J end lost 4 bases, and 14 bases lay between the germline ends. The CDR3 DNA sequence: TGCAGCGTTGGGAGGGACAACGTTTACAATGAGCAGTTCTTC. Translating it yields CSVGRDNVYNEQFF.

This clonotype was counted at least ten times. The CDR3 protein is CASSPFPGVVKYNEQFF. CDR3 DNA: TGTGCCAGCAGCCCCTTTCCGGGGGTCGTGAAGTACAATGAGCAGTTCTTC. The chain carries TRBV6-2 or TRBV6-3 and TRBJ2-1; D possibly corresponds to TRBD2 (6 bases). The CDR3 runs 17 residues. The ends were cut back, 6 bases at V and 4 bases at J, with 22 bases in the middle. Germline lookup yields CDR1 MNHEY and CDR2 SVGEGT.

The table lists this clonotype with a count of one. With a much larger clone just one base away, this may be a read error. CDR3 in DNA: TGTGCTAGTGGTTTGGCCAGCTTCGGCACTGGAGCTTTCTTT. Encoded protein: CASGLASFGTGAFF. The rearrangement uses TRBV12-5 and TRBJ1-1; D call uncertain. Germline CDR1 reads LGHNT; CDR2 reads FRNRAP. The CDR3 consists of 14 residues.

The table lists this clonotype with a few counts. J is TRBJ1-1 and V is TRBV5-1; tentative D call: TRBD1 (5 bases). Trimming pared 4 bases from V and 0 bases from J, leaving 25 bases between. The CDR3 spans 19 residues. Per the germline V gene, CDR1 is SGHRS and CDR2 is YFSETQ. Here the CDR3 reads CASSLGSVSARGVNTEAFF. The CDR3 DNA sequence: TGCGCCAGCAGCCTGGGTTCCGTTTCGGCACGGGGCGTGAACACTGAAGCTTTCTTT.

This chain uses TRBV10-1 with TRBJ2-3; D possibly uses TRBD1 or TRBD2 (5 bases each). The CDR3 runs to 14 residues. Trimming left V 5 bases short and J 6 bases short, with 15 bases between. The germline CDR1 and CDR2 sequences are WNHNN and SYGVQD (reference sequence). The CDR3 DNA sequence: TGCGCCAGCAGTTCCGGGACCGTTGGGGATACGCAGTATTTT. It specifies CASSSGTVGDTQYF.

This clonotype showed up many times. The chain joins TRBV6-1 to TRBJ2-3; no clear D. V lost 4 bases, J lost 1 base, and 12 bases lay in between. The CDR3 spans 15 residues. The germline gives CDR1 MNHNS, CDR2 SASEGT. CDR3: CASSGETTRTDTQYF. The CDR3 DNA reads as TGTGCCAGCAGTGGTGAGACGACCCGCACAGATACGCAGTATTTT.

In this sample, this clonotype turned up many times. The chain uses TRBV29-1 and TRBJ2-1; D possibly uses TRBD1 or TRBD2 (5 bases each). Germline V gene sequence: CDR1 SQVTM, CDR2 ANQGSEA. The CDR3 runs 16 residues. V lost 5 bases to trimming and J lost 4 bases, with 21 bases between them. CDR3: CSVSMWTPGGYNEQFF. Written as DNA, the CDR3 is TGCAGCGTTAGTATGTGGACCCCTGGGGGTTACAATGAGCAGTTCTTC.

This clonotype was seen many times. The chain uses TRBV7-8 and TRBJ2-3; a possible D gene is TRBD2 (5 bases). The CDR3 covers 16 residues. Germline loops: CDR1 SGHVS, CDR2 FQNEAQ. The V gene lost 5 bases and the J gene lost 2 bases, with 17 bases spanning the gap. CDR3 DNA sequence: TGTGCCAGCAGCCCAACCGTAGGTCGGGACACAGATACGCAGTATTTT. Translated: CASSPTVGRDTDTQYF.

The rearrangement links TRBV29-1 to TRBJ2-3, with D possibly being TRBD1 or TRBD2 (5 bases each). V dropped 6 bases and J dropped 3 bases, with 22 bases sitting between them. Germline CDR1 SQVTM, CDR2 ANQGSEA. This CDR3 region has 16 residues. The DNA of the CDR3 is TGCAGCGTGGCCGGGACGGAGACATCTCGGACAGATACGCAGTATTTT. Translation gives CSVAGTETSRTDTQYF.

This clonotype was recorded many times. The J gene is TRBJ2-1, the V gene TRBV7-3, with D possibly TRBD2 on 7 matching bases. Trimming took 5 bases from V and 1 from J, leaving 15 bases between them. CDR3 length equals 16 residues. Germline CDR1 and CDR2: SGHTA and FQGTGA. CDR3 DNA sequence: TGTGCCAGCAGCCAATCCGGGGGGCGGTCCTACAATGAGCAGTTCTTC. Residues: CASSQSGGRSYNEQFF.

The V gene is TRBV19, the J gene TRBJ1-2; 7 positions match TRBD1. The CDR3 spans 14 residues. Germline trimming cut 5 bases from V and 7 bases from J; bases unmatched to any gene: 10. From germline, CDR1 is LNHDA and CDR2 SQIVND (reference sequence). Written as DNA, the CDR3 is TGTGCCAGTAGTGCGGCGGGGACAGTGATTGGCTACACCTTC. It specifies CASSAAGTVIGYTF.

The chain carries TRBV20-1 and TRBJ1-2, with 7 nucleotides matching TRBD1. CDR1 is DFQATT and CDR2 is SNEGSKA in the germline V gene (reference sequence). The V and J ends lost 2 bases and 5 bases, in that order; junction bases with no gene match: 8. The CDR3 is made up of 14 amino acids. The CDR3 reads CSARRTGVTYGYTF. The CDR3 coding sequence is TGCAGTGCTAGACGGACAGGTGTGACATATGGCTACACCTTC.

The chain couples TRBV12-3 or TRBV12-4 to TRBJ2-1; D not resolved. This CDR3 has 12 amino acids. The germline V and J ends were trimmed by 6 bases and 7 bases, with 10 bases remaining between them. The CDR3 here is CASSRVRNEQFF. Here the CDR3 DNA reads TGTGCCAGCAGCCGGGTGCGGAATGAGCAGTTCTTC.

Turning to this clonotype: A much larger clone lies one base from this, so it may be a read error. The gene calls are TRBV20-1 and TRBJ2-1, with D possibly being TRBD1 (7 bases). Per germline, CDR1 DFQATT and CDR2 SNEGSKA (reference sequence). The CDR3 contains 13 residues. The CDR3 here is CSASAGQYNERFF. The CDR3 DNA reads as TGCAGTGCTAGTGCGGGACAGTACAATGAGCGGTTCTTC.

This clonotype has at least ten counts. The gene calls are TRBV20-1 and TRBJ2-7; a possible D gene is TRBD2 (6 bases). Germline CDR1 DFQATT, CDR2 SNEGSKA (reference sequence). With 0 bases removed from V and 0 bases from J, the gap between germline ends came to 12 bases. The CDR3 runs 15 residues. CDR3 residues: CSARDPRGSSYEQYF. CDR3 bases: TGCAGTGCTAGAGACCCACGGGGGAGCTCCTACGAGCAGTACTTC.

This clonotype appeared many times. The chain is built from TRBV6-5 and TRBJ2-3; tentatively, D is TRBD1 or TRBD2 (6 bases each). The CDR3 has 15 amino acids. Trimming shortened V by 0 bases and J by 4 bases, and 11 bases separated the two germline ends. The germline gives CDR1 MNHEY, CDR2 SVGAGI. CDR3 sequence reads: CASSYSGGPADTQYF. CDR3 sequence (DNA): TGTGCCAGCAGTTACTCTGGGGGGCCGGCAGATACGCAGTATTTT.